These T cell receptor beta chains were read from a single sample in a study of early T cells in non-severe SARS-CoV-2 infection. MiXCR, applied by TCRdb to the 5' RACE reads, yields one record per CDR3 protein. The sample records tens of thousands of distinct CDR3 sequences, roughly 10% being singletons. The material sequenced was whole blood. The receptors here all came from an adult who was a healthcare worker with PCR-confirmed SARS-CoV-2 infection or an uninfected control (not recorded which). Each CDR3 is given with its conserved first and last residue. The D gene is left open where the match is weak. Part of the rows lack a size; the others show once, few, many or a class for expanded clones.

V gene	J gene	clone size	D gene	CDR3 DNA	CDR3 protein
TRBV27	TRBJ2-1	many	.	TGTGCCAGCAGTTTCACTCCCCTCTCCTACAATGAGCAGTTCTTC	CASSFTPLSYNEQFF
TRBV20-1	TRBJ2-1	many	.	TGCAGTGCTGCCTTCTACAATGAGCAGTTCTTC	CSAAFYNEQFF
TRBV30	TRBJ1-5	many	.	TGTGCCTGGAGCGCGCAGGGAGGAGGAGCGTGGCCCCAGCATTTT	CAWSAQGGGAWPQHF
TRBV13	TRBJ2-3	few	.	TGTGCCAGCAGCTTTCTTGTTACAGATACGCAGTATTTT	CASSFLVTDTQYF
TRBV14	TRBJ2-1	many	TRBD2	TGTGCCAGCAGTCTTATGGCCCGGGCGGGAGGGGAGCAGTTCTTC	CASSLMARAGGEQFF
TRBV7-2	TRBJ2-1	.	.	TGTGCCAGCAGCTTTGCTAGGCATGAGCAGTTCTTC	CASSFARHEQFF
TRBV18	TRBJ2-3	.	TRBD2	TGTGCCAGCTCACCCGGGACGACTAGCGGCCCTCTGGCGCAGTATTTT	CASSPGTTSGPLAQYF
TRBV20-1	TRBJ2-3	.	.	TGCAGTGCTATTGACCCACTCGGTACGCAGTATTTT	CSAIDPLGTQYF
TRBV29-1	TRBJ2-3	.	.	TGCAGCGTTGAAGTCGATAACAGGGCATTGTTGGATACGCAGTATTTT	CSVEVDNRALLDTQYF
TRBV20-1	TRBJ1-6	many	.	TGCAGTGCCCCCACGTTGGACGGTCGTAATTCACCCCTCCACTTT	CSAPTLDGRNSPLHF
TRBV20-1	TRBJ2-5	.	TRBD2	TGCAGTGCTCGGGGAGCGGGAGCGGGGACCCAGTACTTC	CSARGAGAGTQYF
TRBV10-2	TRBJ2-1	.	.	TGCGCCAGCAGTGGGTTTTCCTCTCAGCAGTTCTTC	CASSGFSSQQFF
TRBV5-1	TRBJ2-2	few	.	TGCGCCAGCAGCTTGGCCAGTGCGAACACCGGGGAGCTGTTTTTT	CASSLASANTGELFF
TRBV2	TRBJ2-2	few	.	TGTGCCAGCAGTCTAGCGTCCGGGGAGCTGTTTTTT	CASSLASGELFF
TRBV12-3/TRBV12-4	TRBJ2-3	many	TRBD1	TGTGCCAGCAGGTCCCGGGACAGAGGATGGGGTGCGCAGTATTTT	CASRSRDRGWGAQYF
TRBV7-9	TRBJ2-1	few	.	TGTGCCAGCAGCTTTTTGACGACAGGGACTCTCTCCTACAATGAGCAGTTCTTC	CASSFLTTGTLSYNEQFF
TRBV18	TRBJ2-1	few	.	TGTGCCAGCTCACTAGGTTCGGAAGCCTACAATGAGCAGTTCTTC	CASSLGSEAYNEQFF
TRBV12-3/TRBV12-4	TRBJ2-7	few	TRBD1	TGTGCCAGCAGTTCGACAGGGGGAAGGGAGCAGTACTTC	CASSSTGGREQYF
TRBV6-6	TRBJ1-5	many	TRBD1	TGTGCCAGCAAGCTCCGGGACAGGGGGAATAGCAATCAGCCCCAGCATTTT	CASKLRDRGNSNQPQHF
TRBV5-5	TRBJ2-1	few	.	TGTGCCAGCAGCCCATCGACCGACGCGATTGAGCAGTTCTTC	CASSPSTDAIEQFF
TRBV11-2	TRBJ2-7	many	.	TGTGCCAGCAGCAAGACCACCGGGACGGTGCCTTACGAGCAGTACTTC	CASSKTTGTVPYEQYF
TRBV29-1	TRBJ2-3	few	.	TGCAGCGTTGCGCAGAACCGCGGTTTGTGGTATTTT	CSVAQNRGLWYF
TRBV20-1	TRBJ2-1	many	.	TGCAGTGCTAGAGATCTCGCGGCCTCCTACAATGAGCAGTTCTTC	CSARDLAASYNEQFF
TRBV10-3	TRBJ2-3	few	TRBD1	TGTGCCGTCATGAGGACAGGGGAGGCAGATACGCAGTATTTT	CAVMRTGEADTQYF
TRBV27	TRBJ2-6	.	TRBD1	TGTGCCAGCAGCCTGGGGGTTGGACAGGACAACTCTGGGGCCAACGTCCTGACTTTC	CASSLGVGQDNSGANVLTF